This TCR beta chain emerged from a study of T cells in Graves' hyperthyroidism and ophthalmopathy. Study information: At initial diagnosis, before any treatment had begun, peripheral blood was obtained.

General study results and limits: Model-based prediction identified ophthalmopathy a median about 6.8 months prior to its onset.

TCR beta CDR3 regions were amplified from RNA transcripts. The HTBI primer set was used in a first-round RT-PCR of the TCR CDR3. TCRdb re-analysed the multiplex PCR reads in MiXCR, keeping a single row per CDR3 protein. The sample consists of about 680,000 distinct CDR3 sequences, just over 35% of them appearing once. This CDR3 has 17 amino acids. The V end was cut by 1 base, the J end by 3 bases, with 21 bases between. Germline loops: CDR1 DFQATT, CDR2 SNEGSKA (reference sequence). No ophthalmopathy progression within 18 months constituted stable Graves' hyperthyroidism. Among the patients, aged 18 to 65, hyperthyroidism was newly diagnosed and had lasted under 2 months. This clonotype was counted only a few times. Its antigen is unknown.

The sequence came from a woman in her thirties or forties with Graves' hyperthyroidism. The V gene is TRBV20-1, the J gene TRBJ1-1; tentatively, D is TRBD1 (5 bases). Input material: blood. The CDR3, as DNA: TGCAGTGCTAGAGGGACATCCCTCCAGCGGTTTTACACTGAAGCTTTCTTT. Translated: CSARGTSLQRFYTEAFF.